This TCR beta chain came from a study of cytomegalovirus exposure and HLA in healthy donors. Across the study: An earlier analysis found some 100 million unique TCR beta sequences from 150 million to 200 million T cells.

The PCR used 60 Vbeta and 13 Jbeta primers. The protocol was immunoSEQ multiplex PCR, while the TCRdb copy is restricted to in-frame clones and leaves out a portion. This sample carries 130,000 or so clones, more than 70% of them seen once, and the ten largest clones take 2.5% to 4%. Trimming removed 3 bases from V and 8 bases from J; junction bases left unmatched: 13. In germline, CDR1 is SGHRS, CDR2 YFSETQ. This CDR3 region has 16 residues. The clonotype comes from a middle-aged man in good health and CMV-seronegative. This chain connects TRBV5-1 to TRBJ2-3; TRBD1 aligns across 9 bases. Material: PBMCs. CDR3 sequence reads: CASSSRDREPPGTQYF. In DNA form, the CDR3 reads TGCGCCAGCAGCTCCCGGGACAGGGAGCCCCCGGGTACGCAGTATTTT.